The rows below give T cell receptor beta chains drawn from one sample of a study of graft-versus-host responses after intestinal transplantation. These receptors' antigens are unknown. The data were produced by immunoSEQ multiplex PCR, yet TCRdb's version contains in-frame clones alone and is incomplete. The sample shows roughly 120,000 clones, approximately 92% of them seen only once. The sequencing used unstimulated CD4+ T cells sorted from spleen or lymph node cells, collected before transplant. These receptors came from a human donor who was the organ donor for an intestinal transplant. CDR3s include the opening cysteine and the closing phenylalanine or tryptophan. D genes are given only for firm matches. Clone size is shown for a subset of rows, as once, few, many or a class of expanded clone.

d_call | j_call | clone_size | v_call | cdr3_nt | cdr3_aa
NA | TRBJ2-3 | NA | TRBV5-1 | TGCGCCAGCAGCCTGGGACCCGCCGCAGATACGCAGTATTTT | CASSLGPAADTQYF
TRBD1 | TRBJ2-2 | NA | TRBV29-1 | TGCAGCGTTGGACAGGGGGCGTCGGGCACCGGGGAGCTGTTTTTT | CSVGQGASGTGELFF
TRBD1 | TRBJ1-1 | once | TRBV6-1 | TGTGCCAGCAGTCGGACAGGGGAGGGCACTGAAGCTTTCTTT | CASSRTGEGTEAFF
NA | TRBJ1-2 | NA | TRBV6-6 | TGTGCCAGCAGTTACTCGACAGATGGCTATGGCTACACCTTC | CASSYSTDGYGYTF
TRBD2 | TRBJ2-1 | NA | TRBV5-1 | TGCGCCAGCAGCCCCTGGACTAGCGGGGTCACCTACAATGAGCAGTTCTTC | CASSPWTSGVTYNEQFF
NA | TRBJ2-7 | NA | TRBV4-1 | TGCGCCAGCAGCCCGATGACCTGGGGATACGAGCAGTACTTC | CASSPMTWGYEQYF
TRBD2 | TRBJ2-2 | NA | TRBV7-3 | TGTGCCAGCAGCTTAACTTCGGCTAGCGGATTCACCGGGGAGCTGTTTTTT | CASSLTSASGFTGELFF
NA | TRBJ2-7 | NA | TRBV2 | TGTGCCAGCATCCGAGGGTCGGGTGGATACGAGCAGTACTTC | CASIRGSGGYEQYF
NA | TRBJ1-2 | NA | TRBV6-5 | TGTGCCAGCAGTTACCGGGATCACTATGGCTACACCTTC | CASSYRDHYGYTF
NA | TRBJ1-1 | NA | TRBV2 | TGTGCCAGCAGTAGGACAGTCCACCGGACTGAAGCTTTCTTT | CASSRTVHRTEAFF
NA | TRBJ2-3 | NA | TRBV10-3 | TGTGCCATCAGTGAGTCGGGTACAGATACGCAGTATTTT | CAISESGTDTQYF
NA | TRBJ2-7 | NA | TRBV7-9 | TGTGCCAGCAGCTTAACCTCAGGGCTCGAGCAGTACTTC | CASSLTSGLEQYF
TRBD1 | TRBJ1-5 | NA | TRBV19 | TGTGCCAGTAGTACCAGGGGGGTTGAGCGCAATCAGCCCCAGCATTTT | CASSTRGVERNQPQHF
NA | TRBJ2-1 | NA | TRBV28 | TGTGCCAGCAGGCTCCGGGACTGGCCCATAGTAGGGCAGTTCTTC | CASRLRDWPIVGQFF
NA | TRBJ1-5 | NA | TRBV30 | TGTGCCTGGAGCCCGACAGGCGACAATCAGCCCCAGCATTTT | CAWSPTGDNQPQHF
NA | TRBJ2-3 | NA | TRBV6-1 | TGTGCCAGCATTGAGCTAGCTCGGGGGAATACGCAGTATTTT | CASIELARGNTQYF
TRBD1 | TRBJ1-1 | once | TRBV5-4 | TGTGCCAGCAGCCCCGGGACAGGGGGCGCGGTGGACACTGAAGCTTTCTTT | CASSPGTGGAVDTEAFF
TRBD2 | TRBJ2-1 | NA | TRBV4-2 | TGTGCCAGCAGCCAAGAGGGGACTAGCGGGAGCAATGAGCAGTTCTTC | CASSQEGTSGSNEQFF
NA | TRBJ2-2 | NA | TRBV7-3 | TGTGCCAGCAGCACCCAGGGGAACACCGGGGAGCTGTTTTTT | CASSTQGNTGELFF
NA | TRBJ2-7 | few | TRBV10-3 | TGTGCCATCAGTGACACCTACGAGCAGTACTTC | CAISDTYEQYF
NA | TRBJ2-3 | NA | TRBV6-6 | TGTGCCAGCAGTTACTCGATGCAGGGATGGGATACGCAGTATTTT | CASSYSMQGWDTQYF
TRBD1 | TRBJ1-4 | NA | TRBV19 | TGTGCCACCATGACAGGGGTTGGTGAAAAACTGTTTTTT | CATMTGVGEKLFF
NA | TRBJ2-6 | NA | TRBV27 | TGTGCCAGCAGTTTATCGATGAGATCTGGGGCCAACGTCCTGACTTTC | CASSLSMRSGANVLTF
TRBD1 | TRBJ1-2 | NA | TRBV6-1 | TGTGCCAGCAGGGATGACAGGGTCTATGGCTACACCTTC | CASRDDRVYGYTF
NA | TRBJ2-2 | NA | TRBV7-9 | TGTGCCAGCAGCTTACGAGGGGACGCCACCGGGGAGCTGTTTTTT | CASSLRGDATGELFF
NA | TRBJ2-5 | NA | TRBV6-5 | TGTGCCAGCAGTTACCGAGGTGACGAGACCCAGTACTTC | CASSYRGDETQYF
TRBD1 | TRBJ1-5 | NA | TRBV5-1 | TGCGCCAGCAGCTCCTCGGGACAGGGGCAGCCCCAGCATTTT | CASSSSGQGQPQHF
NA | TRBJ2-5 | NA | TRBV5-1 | TGCGCCAGCAGCTTGGGGGTAGCGCGGGAGACCCAGTACTTC | CASSLGVARETQYF
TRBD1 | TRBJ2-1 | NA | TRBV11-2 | TGTGCCAGCAGTAAGGGACAGGGGTACTACAATGAGCAGTTCTTC | CASSKGQGYYNEQFF
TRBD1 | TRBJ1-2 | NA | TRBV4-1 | TGCGCCAGCAGCCCCTGGGACAGGGCAGGGAATGGCTACACCTTC | CASSPWDRAGNGYTF
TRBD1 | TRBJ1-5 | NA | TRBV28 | TGTGCCAGCAGTTTATACGGACAGGTCCGGAGGGGAAATCAGCCCCAGCATTTT | CASSLYGQVRRGNQPQHF
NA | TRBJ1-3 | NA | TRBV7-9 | TGTGCCAGCAGCCCCGGCAGCTCGACTGGAAACACCATATATTTT | CASSPGSSTGNTIYF
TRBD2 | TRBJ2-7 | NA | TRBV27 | TGTGCCAGCAGGTTGAGACTAGCGGATTTATACGAGCAGTACTTC | CASRLRLADLYEQYF
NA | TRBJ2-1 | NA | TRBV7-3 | TGTGCCAGCAGCCCGGACATCTACAATGAGCAGTTCTTC | CASSPDIYNEQFF
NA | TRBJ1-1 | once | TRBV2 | TGTGCCAGCAGGGAGGGACCCTACACTGAAGCTTTCTTT | CASREGPYTEAFF
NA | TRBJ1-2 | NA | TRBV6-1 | TGTGCCAGCAGTGATACAGGATTCATCTATGGCTACACCTTC | CASSDTGFIYGYTF